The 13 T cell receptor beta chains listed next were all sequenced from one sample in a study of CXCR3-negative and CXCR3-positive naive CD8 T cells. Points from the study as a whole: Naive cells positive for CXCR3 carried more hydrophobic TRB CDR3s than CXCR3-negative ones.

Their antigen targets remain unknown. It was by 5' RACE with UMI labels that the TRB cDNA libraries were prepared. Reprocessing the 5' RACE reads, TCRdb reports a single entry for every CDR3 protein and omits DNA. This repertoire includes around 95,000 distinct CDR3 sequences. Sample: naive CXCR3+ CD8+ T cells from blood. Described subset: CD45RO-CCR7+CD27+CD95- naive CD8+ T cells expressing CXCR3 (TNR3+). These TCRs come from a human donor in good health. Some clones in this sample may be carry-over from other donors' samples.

CDR3: CASSLLAGGPNEQFF. The J gene is TRBJ2-1, the V gene TRBV7-3; TCRdb calls TRBD2, which cannot be checked without DNA. Per the germline V gene, CDR1 is SGHTA and CDR2 is FQGTGA. This CDR3 contains 15 residues.

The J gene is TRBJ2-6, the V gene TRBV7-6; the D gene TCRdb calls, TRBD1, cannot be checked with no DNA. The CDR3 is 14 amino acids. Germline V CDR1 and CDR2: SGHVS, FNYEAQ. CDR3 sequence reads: CASSLGAGANVLTF.

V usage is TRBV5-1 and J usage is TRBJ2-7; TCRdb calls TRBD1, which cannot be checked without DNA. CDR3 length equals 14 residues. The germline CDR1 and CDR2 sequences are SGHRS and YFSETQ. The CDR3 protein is CASRPRGDPYEQYF. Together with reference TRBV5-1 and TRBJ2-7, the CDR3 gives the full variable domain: KAGVTQTPRYLIKTRGQQVTLSCSPISGHRSVSWYQQTPGQGLQFLFEYFSETQRNKGNFPGRFSGRQFSNSRSEMNVSTLELGDSALYLCASRPRGDPYEQYFGPGTRLTVT.

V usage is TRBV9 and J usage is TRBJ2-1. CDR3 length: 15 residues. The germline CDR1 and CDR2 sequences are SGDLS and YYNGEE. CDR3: CASSVVTGSYNEQFF.

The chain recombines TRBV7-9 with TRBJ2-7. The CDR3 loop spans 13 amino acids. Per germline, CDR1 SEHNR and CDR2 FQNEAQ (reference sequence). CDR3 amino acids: CASSPGQPYGQYF.

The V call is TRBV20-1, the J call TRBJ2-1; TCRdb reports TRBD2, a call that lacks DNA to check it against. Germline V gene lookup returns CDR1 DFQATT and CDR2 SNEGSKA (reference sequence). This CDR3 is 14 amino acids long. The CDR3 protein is CSARRGGSYNEQLF.

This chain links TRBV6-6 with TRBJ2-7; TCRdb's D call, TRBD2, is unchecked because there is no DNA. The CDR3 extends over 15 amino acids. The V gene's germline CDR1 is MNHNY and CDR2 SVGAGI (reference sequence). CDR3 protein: CASSSREGETYEQYF.

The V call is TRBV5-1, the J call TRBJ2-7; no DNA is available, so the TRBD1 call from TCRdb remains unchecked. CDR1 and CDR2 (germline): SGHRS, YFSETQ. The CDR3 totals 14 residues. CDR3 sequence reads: CASSPGSGSYEQYF.

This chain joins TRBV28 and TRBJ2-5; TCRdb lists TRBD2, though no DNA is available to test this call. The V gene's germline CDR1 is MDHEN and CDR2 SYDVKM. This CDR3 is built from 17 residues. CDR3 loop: CASSLSIRSGGQETQYF.

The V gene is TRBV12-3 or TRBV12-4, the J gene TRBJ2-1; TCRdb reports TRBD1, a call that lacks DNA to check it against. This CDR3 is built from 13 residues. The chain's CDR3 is CASRPGQYNEQFF.

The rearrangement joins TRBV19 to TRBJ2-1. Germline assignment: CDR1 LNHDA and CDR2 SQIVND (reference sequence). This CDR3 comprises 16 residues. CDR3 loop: CASSISGGRSYNEQFF. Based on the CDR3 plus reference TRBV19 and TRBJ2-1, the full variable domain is DGGITQSPKYLFRKEGQNVTLSCEQNLNHDAMYWYRQDPGQGLRLIYYSQIVNDFQKGDIAEGYSVSREKKESFPLTVTSAQKNPTAFYLCASSISGGRSYNEQFFGPGTRLTVL.

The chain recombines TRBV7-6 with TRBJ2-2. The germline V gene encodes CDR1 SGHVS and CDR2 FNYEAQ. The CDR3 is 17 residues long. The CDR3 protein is CASSFSRFDSPTGELFF.

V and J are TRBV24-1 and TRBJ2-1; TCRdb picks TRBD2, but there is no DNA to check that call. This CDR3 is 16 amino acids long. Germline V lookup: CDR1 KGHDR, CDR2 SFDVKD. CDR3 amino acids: CATSDSGTSGGAEQFF.